This is a list of T cell receptor beta chains from one sample in a study of cytomegalovirus exposure and HLA in healthy donors. Measured with immunoSEQ multiplex PCR; TCRdb has only the in-frame clones, and not every one. Of approximately 85,000 clones listed, over 60% are singletons. The sequenced material came from PBMCs. The receptor set was obtained from a woman aged 40 to 50 in good health and CMV-seropositive. Both conserved end residues are trimmed from each CDR3. D genes are given only for firm matches.

v_call	d_call	cdr3_aa
TRBV6-6	-	ASSPTVYEQY
TRBV7-2	-	ASSLVNSNNEQF
TRBV28	-	ASISFSNYGYP
TRBV7-2	TRBD1	ASSSGQDRNTIY
TRBV19	TRBD1	ASSLGQGPSYEQY
TRBV29-1	-	SVQTPGAPVYGYT
TRBV28	TRBD1	ASITQGGNGYT
TRBV2	-	ASSAGRDGGYT
TRBV9	-	ASSWLGGAGTGELF
TRBV27	-	ASSLGAGQSSSYNSPLH
TRBV6-5	-	ASSRTGTGDEKLF